Detailed here is one T cell receptor (beta chain). These data belong to a study of cytomegalovirus exposure and HLA in healthy donors. The V gene end was trimmed by 3 bases and the J gene end by 8 bases; junction bases not matched to a gene: 10. There are 15 residues in the CDR3. Looked up from germline, CDR1 is LNHDA and CDR2 is SQIVND (reference sequence). The protocol was immunoSEQ multiplex PCR, while the TCRdb copy is restricted to in-frame clones and leaves out a portion. Here the sample spans tens of thousands of clones, 90% to 95% being singletons. V usage is TRBV19 and J usage is TRBJ2-1, with 7 bases that match TRBD2. This clonotype was sampled from a young man in good health and CMV-seronegative. The sequenced material came from PBMCs. CDR3 nucleotide sequence: TGTGCCAGTAGTATGTCACTAGCGAGTGGAGATGAGCAGTTCTTC. It is translated as CASSMSLASGDEQFF.